Shown below are 30 T cell receptor beta chains from a single sample sequenced in a study of tumor-infiltrating lymphocytes in localized non-small cell lung cancer. The protocol was immunoSEQ multiplex PCR, while the TCRdb copy is restricted to in-frame clones and leaves out a portion. The profile shows approximately 17,000 clones, about 70% of them singletons. The sample comprised lung tumor tissue. The receptors here all came from a human donor with non-small cell lung cancer.

This clone was counted a single time. The J gene is TRBJ2-3, the V gene TRBV9; no clear D. This CDR3 has 16 residues. V dropped 3 bases and J dropped 0 bases, with 14 bases sitting between them. Germline values: CDR1 SGDLS, CDR2 YYNGEE. The CDR3 coding sequence is TGTGCCAGCAGCGGGATTGGCTTCTCTAGCACAGATACGCAGTATTTT. As protein: CASSGIGFSSTDTQYF.

The chain is built from TRBV9 and TRBJ2-1; TRBD1 matches at 12 bases. CDR1 is SGDLS, CDR2 YYNGEE, per germline. V trimming: 2 bases; J trimming: 8 bases; junction bases outside the gene matches: 5. CDR3 length: 15 amino acids. Written as DNA, the CDR3 is TGTGCCAGCAGCGTTCTAGGGACAGGGGGCGATGAGCAGTTCTTC. Protein product: CASSVLGTGGDEQFF.

J is TRBJ2-1 and V is TRBV18; 10 bases line up with TRBD2. Germline loops: CDR1 KGHSH, CDR2 LQKENI. The V segment lost 4 bases and the J segment 7 bases; nucleotides outside the gene matches: 4. The CDR3 length is 14 residues. CDR3 DNA sequence: TGTGCCAGCTCACGTGGACTAGCGGAGAATGAGCAGTTCTTC. Encoded protein: CASSRGLAENEQFF.

This chain uses TRBV2 with TRBJ2-1; D remains unclear. Germline CDR1 is SNHLY and CDR2 is FYNNEI. V was pared by 7 bases and J by 4 bases, with 5 bases between. This CDR3 has 11 amino acids. For the CDR3, the DNA is TGTGCCAGCACCGGTTACAATGAGCAGTTCTTC. Its translation: CASTGYNEQFF.

The chain combines TRBV6-1 with TRBJ2-3; TRBD2 is a possible D gene (6 bases). CDR1 is MNHNS, CDR2 SASEGT, per germline. The CDR3 loop spans 15 amino acids. Trimming shortened V by 4 bases and J by 5 bases, and 16 bases separated the two germline ends. The CDR3 nucleotides are TGTGCCAGCAGTGCCAAGCCTAGCGTGCGAGATACGCAGTATTTT. Translated, it gives CASSAKPSVRDTQYF.

This clone was observed a few times. V and J are TRBV5-1 and TRBJ1-1; possibly TRBD1 for D (6 bases). The V and J ends lost 1 base and 2 bases respectively, with 12 bases between them. The V gene's germline CDR1 is SGHRS and CDR2 YFSETQ. The CDR3 covers 15 residues. CDR3 in amino acids: CASSLSTGTNTEAFF. DNA of the CDR3: TGCGCCAGCAGCTTGTCAACAGGGACTAACACTGAAGCTTTCTTT.

The gene calls are TRBV15 and TRBJ2-1, with no clear D. CDR1 is LNHNV and CDR2 is YYDKDF in the germline V gene (reference sequence). Between the trimmed V and J ends, which lost 0 bases and 15 bases, there was a span of 12 bases. The CDR3 totals 12 residues. CDR3 sequence: CATSRDVTPPFF. The CDR3 bases are TGTGCCACCAGCAGAGATGTAACTCCTCCGTTCTTC.

The genes are TRBV18 and TRBJ1-1; D remains unclear. Per the germline V gene, CDR1 is KGHSH and CDR2 is LQKENI. V was shortened by 3 bases and J by 1 base, with 12 bases between the two germline ends. The CDR3 covers 15 residues. The CDR3 DNA follows: TGTGCCAGCTCACCGTGGAGGGCCAAGAACACTGAAGCTTTCTTT. Translating it yields CASSPWRAKNTEAFF.

Judged by abundance, this clone is medium-sized. The CDR3 loop is CASTLGGASSYNEQFF. The CDR3 bases are TGTGCCAGTACCCTAGGGGGGGCCTCTTCCTACAATGAGCAGTTCTTC. The chain carries TRBV19 and TRBJ2-1, with D tentatively TRBD2 (7 bases). Trimming took 7 bases from V and 1 from J, leaving 17 bases between them. This CDR3 has 16 residues. Per germline, CDR1 LNHDA and CDR2 SQIVND (reference sequence).

The rearrangement uses TRBV18 and TRBJ2-7; 7 bases are a match to TRBD1. The germline CDR1 and CDR2 sequences are KGHSH and LQKENI. The V segment lost 2 bases and the J segment 3 bases; nucleotides outside the gene matches: 4. This CDR3 region has 14 residues. The CDR3 loop reads CASSPRQGVYEQYF. The CDR3 DNA reads as TGTGCCAGCTCACCAAGGCAGGGGGTCTACGAGCAGTACTTC. The full variable domain, its missing parts supplied by reference TRBV18 and TRBJ2-7, is NAGVMQNPRHLVRRRGQEARLRCSPMKGHSHVYWYRQLPEEGLKFMVYLQKENIIDESGMPKERFSAEFPKEGPSILRIQQVVRGDSAAYFCASSPRQGVYEQYFGPGTRLTVT.

A few counts support this clone. In DNA, the CDR3 is TGTGCCACCAGCAGAGTGGACAACTACGAGCAGTACTTC. Its protein product is CATSRVDNYEQYF. The chain links TRBV15 to TRBJ2-7; a weak D match, TRBD1 (5 bases). Germline V gene lookup returns CDR1 LNHNV and CDR2 YYDKDF (reference sequence). The CDR3 runs to 13 residues. V lost 1 base and J 3 bases, leaving 7 bases between the germline ends.

This chain connects TRBV30 to TRBJ2-2; TRBD2 matches at 7 bases. Germline CDR1 is GTSNPN and CDR2 is SVGIG (reference sequence). Trimming removed 0 bases from V and 6 bases from J; junction bases left unmatched: 7. CDR3 size: 15 residues. For the CDR3, the DNA is TGTGCCTGGAGTGTCGGGGGGAGTGTCGCCGGGGAGCTGTTTTTT. Amino acids: CAWSVGGSVAGELFF.

The chain recombines TRBV7-8 with TRBJ1-2; a possible D gene is TRBD1 (6 bases). V was cut by 0 bases and J by 4 bases, with 15 bases left in between. Germline V gives CDR1 SGHVS, CDR2 FQNEAQ. The CDR3 loop spans 16 amino acids. CDR3 sequence (DNA): TGTGCCAGCAGCTTAGCTGGGGGGCGCGGGAGCTATGGCTACACCTTC. It yields the protein CASSLAGGRGSYGYTF.

This chain connects TRBV18 to TRBJ2-2, with a weak D call TRBD1 (6 bases). Germline V gene data show CDR1 as KGHSH and CDR2 as LQKENI. The CDR3 is 13 residues long. Trimming took off 3 bases at V and 9 bases at J, with 11 bases between the two ends. The CDR3 nucleotides are TGTGCCAGCTCACCGGGGGCCCTGAGGGAGCTGTTTTTT. Translating it yields CASSPGALRELFF.

J is TRBJ2-4 and V is TRBV5-6, with D unresolved. The CDR3 runs 13 residues. Trimming left V 0 bases short and J 0 bases short, with 1 base between. Germline V gene lookup returns CDR1 SGHDT and CDR2 YYEEEE. The CDR3 reads CASSLVAKNIQYF. As DNA, the CDR3 is TGTGCCAGCAGCTTGGTAGCCAAAAACATTCAGTACTTC.

The V gene is TRBV5-1, the J gene TRBJ2-7; 11 bases align to TRBD2. The CDR3 has 16 residues. Trimming took 0 bases from V and 3 from J; bases not matched to a gene: 5. Germline values: CDR1 SGHRS, CDR2 YFSETQ. The CDR3 region has the DNA TGCGCCAGCAGCTTGGAACTAGCGGGGGAGCTCTACGAGCAGTACTTC. Residues: CASSLELAGELYEQYF.

Only one count was recorded for this clone. The genes are TRBV19 and TRBJ1-2, with no clear D. The CDR3 length is 13 residues. CDR1 and CDR2 (germline): LNHDA, SQIVND (reference sequence). V lost 3 bases to trimming and J lost 2 bases, with 7 bases between them. CDR3 bases: TGTGCCAGTAGTATTGTAGAGAACTATGGCTACACCTTC. As protein: CASSIVENYGYTF.

The chain couples TRBV19 to TRBJ2-5; 7 nucleotides line up with TRBD2. The V segment lost 1 base and the J segment 3 bases; nucleotides outside the gene matches: 14. This CDR3 has 18 amino acids. Germline CDR1 LNHDA, CDR2 SQIVND (reference sequence). CDR3 residues: CASSIGASWGGSKETQYF. CDR3 coding DNA: TGTGCCAGTAGTATAGGAGCCTCCTGGGGCGGGAGTAAAGAGACCCAGTACTTC.

This chain links TRBV12-5 with TRBJ2-5; TRBD2 agrees at 9 bases. In germline, CDR1 is LGHNT, CDR2 FRNRAP. J lost 2 bases, V lost 0 bases, and 4 bases had no gene match. The CDR3 length is 16 residues. The CDR3: CASGLVRRGGQETQYF. In nucleotides, the CDR3 is TGTGCTAGTGGTTTGGTACGGCGGGGGGGACAAGAGACCCAGTACTTC.

The V call is TRBV27, the J call TRBJ1-2; D is possibly TRBD1 (5 bases). The V gene lost 2 bases and the J gene lost 2 bases, with 12 bases spanning the gap. CDR1 is MNHEY and CDR2 is SMNVEV in the germline V gene (reference sequence). The CDR3 sequence is 15 residues long. DNA for the CDR3: TGTGCCAGCAGTTTAGTTGGGACGGTGAACTATGGCTACACCTTC. Its translation: CASSLVGTVNYGYTF.

This sequence joins TRBV30 and TRBJ2-1, with TRBD2 matching over 12 bases. Germline assignment: CDR1 GTSNPN and CDR2 SVGIG (reference sequence). The CDR3 consists of 13 residues. With V trimmed by 5 bases and J by 7 bases, 3 bases remained unmatched. The CDR3 bases are TGTGCCTGGGAGGGGACTAGCGGGAATGAGCAGTTCTTC. It is translated as CAWEGTSGNEQFF.

The V gene is TRBV18, the J gene TRBJ1-5; D may be TRBD1 (5 bases). The germline CDR1 and CDR2 sequences are KGHSH and LQKENI. V was shortened by 5 bases and J by 4 bases, with 12 bases between the two germline ends. This CDR3 is 14 amino acids long. The CDR3 nucleotides are TGTGCCAGCTCAGCCAGCCCAGGGAATCAGCCCCAGCATTTT. Translating it yields CASSASPGNQPQHF.

The sample holds one count of this clone. V gene TRBV25-1 combines with J gene TRBJ2-5; D not certain. The closer fit of TRBJ2-7 to the DNA end suggests the J call may be wrong. Germline CDR1 reads MGHDK; CDR2 reads SYGVNS. The CDR3 is 13 amino acids. The CDR3 region is CASSRSPSYEQYF. The CDR3, as DNA: TGTGCCAGCAGTCGCTCCCCGTCCTACGAGCAGTACTTC.

The V call is TRBV7-2, the J call TRBJ2-7; possibly TRBD2 for D (6 bases). The CDR3 is made up of 14 amino acids. V lost 1 base and J 3 bases, leaving 10 bases between the germline ends. Germline values: CDR1 SGHTA, CDR2 FQGNSA. The CDR3, as DNA: TGTGCCAGCAGCTTAGTAACGGGGGACTACGAGCAGTACTTC. This translates into CASSLVTGDYEQYF.

The rearrangement joins TRBV18 to TRBJ1-1; 7 bases fit TRBD1. Per the germline V gene, CDR1 is KGHSH and CDR2 is LQKENI. The CDR3 extends over 15 amino acids. V lost 3 bases and J lost 5; bases outside the gene matches: 9. The CDR3 DNA is TGTGCCAGCTCACCCGGCCAGCAGGGGGGGACTGAAGCTTTCTTT. As protein: CASSPGQQGGTEAFF.

The chain recombines TRBV28 with TRBJ1-1; 11 nucleotides match TRBD1. J lost 4 bases, V lost 3 bases, and 4 bases had no gene match. Germline-derived CDR1 and CDR2 are MDHEN and SYDVKM. This CDR3 spans 15 amino acids. The CDR3 bases are TGTGCCAGCAGTTTGGGACAGGGGGTCTTCACTGAAGCTTTCTTT. This sequence encodes CASSLGQGVFTEAFF. The full variable domain, its missing parts supplied by reference TRBV28 and TRBJ1-1, is DVKVTQSSRYLVKRTGEKVFLECVQDMDHENMFWYRQDPGLGLRLIYFSYDVKMKEKGDIPEGYSVSREKKERFSLILESASTNQTSMYLCASSLGQGVFTEAFFGQGTRLTVV.

The genes are TRBV2 and TRBJ1-2; D call uncertain. CDR1 is SNHLY, CDR2 FYNNEI, per germline. V was cut by 6 bases and J by 4 bases, with 12 bases left in between. This CDR3 is 13 amino acids long. The CDR3 region is CASSDIQTYGYTF. The CDR3 DNA sequence: TGTGCCAGCAGCGATATACAGACCTATGGCTACACCTTC.

J is TRBJ1-2 and V is TRBV5-8, with D possibly TRBD1 on 5 matching bases. The CDR3 is 15 amino acids. Germline V lookup: CDR1 SGHTS, CDR2 YDEGEE. V was trimmed by 2 bases and J by 4 bases, leaving 15 bases between them. The CDR3 loop is CASSFWRGRFYGYTF. Here the CDR3 DNA reads TGTGCCAGCAGCTTTTGGAGGGGACGCTTCTATGGCTACACCTTC.

In its sample, this clone was seen a few times. The CDR3 sequence: CAISEVTRHNEQFF. Here the CDR3 DNA reads TGTGCCATCAGTGAAGTCACCAGACACAATGAGCAGTTCTTC. The rearrangement uses TRBV10-3 and TRBJ2-1, with no clear D. With 3 bases removed from V and 5 bases from J, the gap between germline ends came to 11 bases. CDR3 length: 14 residues. The germline gives CDR1 ENHRY, CDR2 SYGVKD.

The J gene is TRBJ2-5, the V gene TRBV11-2, with 8 bases matching TRBD2. Germline CDR1 SGHAT, CDR2 FQNNGV. J gave up 5 bases and V 1 base, and 6 bases lay outside the gene matches. The CDR3 runs to 15 residues. The CDR3 DNA reads as TGTGCCAGCAGCTTAGCCGGGGGGGGAGGTGAGACCCAGTACTTC. Its translation is CASSLAGGGGETQYF.